This entry is about one TCR beta chain. The antigen this receptor binds is unknown. Base quality data are lacking; no much larger clone is found one base away. The method was the immunoSEQ multiplex PCR assay. The multiplex PCR relied on a mix of 60 forward primers for TCR Vbeta segments and 13 reverse primers for TCR Jbeta segments. The CDR3 region of rearranged TCR beta genes was amplified from genomic DNA by a multiplex PCR assay. On the Illumina HiSeq System, the amplified TCR beta libraries were sequenced as 87-base-pair reads. On the authors' methods: Across the 640 or so repertoires, a later analysis counted about 81 million unique TCR beta chains, around 11 million of which were shared by at least two donors. To remove PCR and sequencing errors, raw reads were error-corrected and collapsed into unique sequences using a nearest-neighbor algorithm that merged closely related sequences. V, D and J gene segments were assigned by aligning CDR3 sequences to IMGT reference sequences. For a sequence to be retained, a match of at least six nucleotides to both a V gene segment and a J gene segment was required. A rearrangement was called productive if the CDR3 had no stop codons and remained in frame with V and J, and every other rearrangement was called non-productive. Following IMGT convention, CDR3 was defined as the stretch from the second conserved V-encoded cysteine to the conserved J-encoded phenylalanine. The earlier analysis of about 500 of the donors excluded sequences that lacked an unambiguous match to a single V gene segment. In an earlier analysis of 500 to 750 of the donors, V segments were called functional above 56.7% productive rearrangements and were called segregating when the between-donor standard deviation exceeded 5%. A statistical classification framework was built for diagnosing cytomegalovirus status from the catalog of TCR beta chain sequences. V and J gene assignment, in a later analysis, came from comparing TCR nucleotide sequences with IMGT/GENE-DB human TR gene sequences. A later analysis assigned CDR3 sequences and most-parsimonious VDJ recombination scenarios with the TCRdist pipeline. A later analysis defined each TCR beta chain by its CDR3 amino acid sequence plus V-gene family, and excluded reads lacking a unique V-gene family. In a later analysis, 450 to 600 highly shared, low-generation-probability nucleotide sequences were removed to address suspected cross-contamination and a sequencing artifact. For each public chain, a later analysis derived a clonal expansion index from normalized ranks of inferred template counts within each repertoire. A later analysis computed generation probabilities with a VDJ recombination model fitted to out-of-frame rearrangements, and checked the results against IGoR. In a later analysis, hypergeometric tests were used to score TCR-TCR, TCR-HLA and TCR-CMV co-occurrence, with a repertoire-size bias correction applied to TCR pairs. A later analysis estimated false discovery rates by permuting HLA or CMV assignments 20 times. In a later analysis, co-occurring TCRs were grouped with DBSCAN, and TCRdist sequence similarity was added when clustering was performed within HLA-allele-positive subsets. Repertoires with fewer than 30,000 or more than 120,000 public chains were left out of co-occurrence clustering, as were four to six repertoires with anomalous nucleotide sharing. This is the immuneACCESS table as TCRdb keeps it, with only in-frame sequences that have V and J called. A part of the clones is gone; compared with another copy, unresolved V genes explain less than half, and the rest is unexplained. For V, J and clone size, that table is used; D and trimming come from the DNA. The sample table shows more than 85,000 clones, and about three quarters are seen once. Around 2.9% of the sample lies in the top ten.

The data are from a study of cytomegalovirus exposure and HLA in healthy donors (dated by TCRdb to about 2017). Regarding the complete study: In an earlier analysis of several hundred of the donors, 276 Gb of sequence data and some 100 million unique TCR beta sequences from 150 million to 200 million T cells were reported. HLA typing included class I and class II loci at four-digit resolution. Alongside the repertoire data, information on donor age, sex, ethnicity and CMV serostatus was compiled. The study combined high-throughput TCR immunosequencing, statistical association of individual TCRs with disease status, and machine learning to predict cytomegalovirus infection status. All discovery cohort repertoires had been generated using a single sequencing platform. In addition to the first cohort of hundreds of subjects, a separate validation cohort of 120 different subjects was used. To decide whether each TCR beta V gene segment behaved as functional or pseudogenic, an earlier analysis of some 540 of the donors relied on high-throughput TCR beta sequencing. Rather than using new phenotypic data, the later analysis identified candidate immune exposures from TCR beta sequences and from how often those sequences occurred across donors. Among around 400 genotyped donors of the cohort, an average of about 240,000 unique TCR beta nucleotide sequences was sequenced per donor, of which 15% to 20% were non-productive. The T cell repertoires of 666 subjects were profiled by immunosequencing and related to cytomegalovirus serostatus. Several DR-DQ haplotypes were handled as single units for association and clustering because linkage in the cohort was strong. A later genetic analysis took genome-wide SNP genotypes for about three fifths of the 666 donors and used that subset as a discovery cohort. The study aimed to test whether cataloging public T cell receptors could reveal signatures of past pathogen exposure. A later analysis re-examined previously published TCR beta repertoires from more than 600 donors and added high-resolution HLA genotyping to investigate patterns of TCR occurrence. Roughly 290 gigabases of sequencing data and roughly 81 million unique TCR sequences made up an early release that covered 640 HLA-typed donors. Of the 300 to 400 genotyped donors, over 70% fell in the genetic ancestry cluster associated with self-reported Caucasian donors. Typing coverage differed by locus: A, B, C, DRB1 and DQB1 were typed in roughly 629-640 donors, DQA1 in 500 to 550, DPA1 in 600 to 610, and DPB1 in 400 to 490.

The paper's findings and limits, for the study overall: The 87-base-pair reads could not distinguish some IMGT-functional V segments, including TRBV6-2 and TRBV6-3, so those segments were excluded. Most TCR sequences were observed very rarely across donors, whereas some public TCRs were present in many individuals. Because some donors lacked HLA typing at each locus, the association tests relied only on the typed subset. It was suggested by the authors that the approach could potentially be generalized to other disease states and immunological phenotypes. Assigning TCR associations to individual alleles was difficult when HLA alleles, especially DR and DQ, strongly co-occurred. The earlier analysis of 450 to 700 of the donors excluded 15 to 20 rarely observed V segments, including chromosome 9 orphons, because counts were too low. In an earlier analysis of more than 450 of the donors, most TCR beta V segments were observed in productive rearrangements about 87% or about 30% of the time, broadly matching IMGT annotations. The only immune exposure information available for the cohort was CMV serostatus. In a later analysis, the rate of TCR association differed among HLA loci, with DRB1 alleles having the most associated TCRs and HLA-C alleles having the fewest. According to a later analysis, most CMV-associated TCR beta chains appeared to be HLA-restricted, and the HLA associations seemed to be driven largely by CMV exposure. According to a later genetic analysis, donors in an Asian-associated ancestry cluster had fewer N-insertions in productive TCRs than the approximately 650-donor mean. The presence/absence analyses assumed that sequencing depth was roughly uniform across donors, and that assumption may not be true. An association between a missense DCLRE1C variant and V-gene and J-gene trimming of TCR beta chains was found in a later genetic analysis and replicated in an independent cohort. The cohort was sequenced for TCR beta chains only, and without alpha or paired-chain data the features that could be detected were limited. In the study, about 150 TCR beta chains were listed as associated with cytomegalovirus. A cluster of highly shared sequence variants was judged likely to represent a technical artifact of the sequencing pipeline. A further reported finding was that TCR beta sequences accurately predicted the HLA-A and HLA-B alleles for most subjects in the first cohort. A later analysis associated some 17,000 TCR beta sequences with specific HLA alleles at a false discovery rate of 0.05. Several of the top co-occurrence clusters appeared to be linked to parvovirus B19, influenza, CMV and Epstein-Barr virus, according to a later analysis. A few of the identified cytomegalovirus-associated TCR beta chains were confirmed in vitro to be specific for cytomegalovirus antigens. Correlated functional status among segregating V segments might reflect linkage disequilibrium, but an unknown experimental factor could not be ruled out. In a later analysis, HLA-associated TCR beta chains were found to be more clonally expanded and to have lower generation probabilities than equally common non-associated chains. The classifier was reported to diagnose cytomegalovirus status with high specificity and sensitivity in both the original and validation cohorts.

Including the terminal cysteine and phenylalanine, the CDR3 comprises 16 residues. Just the 48-base CDR3 DNA is kept, in frame starting at base 1. Per the germline V gene, MNHEY is the CDR1 and SVGAGI is the CDR2. V is pruned by 3 bases and J by 7 bases, leaving 10 bases of the junction without a gene match. The cohort consisted of 666 healthy bone marrow donors. At the time of sampling, every cohort member was nominally healthy, though immune exposures that went unrecorded were likely present. The donor was CMV seropositive and belonged to the group of more than 250 seropositive cohort members. Each donor provided a peripheral blood sample, and peripheral blood mononuclear cells were used for TCR beta sequencing. Genomic DNA was extracted from the blood cell samples with the Qiagen DNeasy Blood Extraction Kit.

The sequence was collected from a woman aged 60-75 years in good health and CMV-seropositive. The chain employs TRBV6-5 and TRBJ2-2, with 8 bases aligning to TRBD2. Sequenced input: PBMCs. The sequenced DNA: TGTGCCAGCAGTTATCGGGGGGGCGCATTTATCGGGGAGCTGTTTTTT. Translated, this gives CASSYRGGAFIGELFF.